This T cell receptor (beta chain) appears in the sequencing data of a study of T cell repertoires in cytomegalovirus infection. Study information: Well-studied HLA-B-restricted epitopes and recently identified HLA-C-restricted epitopes of CMV were both used in the study. Shared public TCR beta signatures pointed to both CMV infection and a matching HLA type.

The CDR3 is made up of 13 amino acids. The germline V and J ends were trimmed by 0 bases and 7 bases, with 7 bases remaining between them. In germline, CDR1 is SGHNT, CDR2 YENEEA. This clonotype was counted between two and nine times. As yet, its antigen is unknown. TCRdb itself ran the reads through MiXCR, one entry per CDR3 protein. The sample lists about 310,000 distinct CDR3 sequences; 25% were seen once. Whole-study findings and limits: Based on cumulative public TCR beta family frequency, carriers of CMV plus the relevant HLA were identified.

This material consisted of cultured PBMCs, taken from culture after CMV antigen stimulation. The J gene is TRBJ1-5, the V gene TRBV11-3, with D possibly TRBD1 on 5 matching bases. This clonotype was sampled from a human donor in good health (CMV status not recorded). Some clones in this sample may be carry-over from other donors' samples. The CDR3 loop reads CASSLEEGQPQHF. The CDR3 DNA reads as TGTGCCAGCAGCTTAGAGGAGGGGCAGCCCCAGCATTTT.